This T cell receptor (beta chain) comes out of a study of T cell clonality in common variable immunodeficiency. Findings of the study overall: Fewer deletions and N-nucleotide insertions were reportedly seen in common variable immunodeficiency TCR beta sequences.

The CDR3 covers 13 residues. V gave up 2 bases and J gave up 2 bases, with 7 bases separating them. Germline CDR1 is MGHRA and CDR2 is YSYEKL. Assay: immunoSEQ multiplex PCR; the TCRdb copy retains only in-frame clones and omits some. The record shows roughly 30,000 clones for this sample, with no singletons present. There are many counts of this clone. Its specificity is unknown. Sequencing ends 3 residues short of the CDR3 end; the germline J gene provides the rest. The sequencing sample was made of peripheral blood mononuclear cells. The sequence derives from a person aged 18 to 75 in good health. This rearrangement joins TRBV4-1 to TRBJ2-7; the D is unclear. This CDR3 reads CASSQPPTYEQYF. The sequenced part of the CDR3 DNA is TGCGCCAGCAGCCAACCCCCAACCTACGAG.